This T cell receptor beta chain was captured in a study of beta chain features in type 1 diabetes. This clone was counted only a few times. Its antigen is unidentified. Study outcomes and limitations: TCRB CDR3 length was moderately but significantly reduced in all four CD4+ subsets of Type 1 diabetes patients. The naive, central memory and Treg TCRB repertoires of patients appeared to be more similar to one another than those of healthy donors. The question of HLA type influencing TCRB rearrangement was one that remained unresolved here.

CDR1 and CDR2 (germline): MDHEN, SYDVKM. V lost 6 bases and J lost 2; bases outside the gene matches: 8. The CDR3 has 15 residues. Reverse transcription of all isolated RNA meant that expressed TCRB transcripts were sequenced. Sequenced by immunoSEQ multiplex PCR; TCRdb stores in-frame clones only, minus some. The table has 350,000 to 400,000 clones, around 16% seen once. J is TRBJ2-3 and V is TRBV28; 7 bases align to TRBD2. This clonotype was obtained from a woman under 30 in good health. Sequencing was carried out using naive CD4+ T cells from blood. The CDR3 DNA sequence: TGTGCCAGCAGCCACAGCGGGACTTACACAGATACGCAGTATTTT. Residues: CASSHSGTYTDTQYF.